The 19 T cell receptor beta chains listed next were all sequenced from one sample in a study of human T cells and chemical hapten exposure. Each CDR3 protein gets one entry after TCRdb re-called the RACE reads with MiXCR. Here the sample spans approximately 38,000 distinct CDR3 sequences, roughly a tenth being singletons. Stated time point: pre-sensitization, week 0. Described treatment: therapeutic diphenylcyclopropenone sensitization with weekly scalp DPC. Source: whole blood, taken in connection with sensitization to the hapten diphenylcyclopropenone (DPC). These receptors were collected from a man aged 30-40 years with alopecia areata. Some clones in this sample may be carry-over from other donors' samples.

Details on this clonotype: It may be a read error: a sequence one base away is much more abundant. V gene TRBV7-2 combines with J gene TRBJ1-5; D gene uncertain. The CDR3 extends over 16 amino acids. Per germline, CDR1 SGHTA and CDR2 FQGNSA. For the CDR3, the DNA is TGTGTCAGCAGCTTTCAAACAGTCTTTAGCAATCAGCCCCAGCATTTT. This translates into CVSSFQTVFSNQPQHF. The full variable domain, completed using reference TRBV7-2 and TRBJ1-5, is GAGVSQSPSNKVTEKGKDVELRCDPISGHTALYWYRQSLGQGLEFLIYFQGNSAPDKSGLPSDRFSAERTGGSVSTLTIQRTQQEDSAVYLCVSSFQTVFSNQPQHFGDGTRLSIL.

This clonotype has more than one count but fewer than ten. The J gene is TRBJ2-7, the V gene TRBV7-9; D is undetermined. Per germline, CDR1 SEHNR and CDR2 FQNEAQ (reference sequence). The CDR3 runs 12 residues. V lost 0 bases, J lost 4 bases, and 4 bases lay in between. The CDR3 coding sequence is TGTGCCAGCAGCTTAGCTGCTTACGAGCAGTACGTC. It is translated as CASSLAAYEQYV.

The chain recombines TRBV7-2 with TRBJ1-5, with a tentative D call TRBD1 (5 bases). This CDR3 has 13 amino acids. Deletions cut 5 bases from V and 7 bases from J, with 12 bases between. Germline CDR1 and CDR2: SGHTA and FQGNSA. The CDR3 reads CASSEQVYQPQHF. DNA for the CDR3: TGTGCCAGCAGCGAACAGGTTTACCAGCCCCAGCATTTT.

The table lists this clonotype with many counts. The V gene is TRBV7-9, the J gene TRBJ2-3; 7 bases map to TRBD1. V dropped 3 bases and J dropped 3; count of bases not matched to a gene: 6. CDR1 is SEHNR, CDR2 FQNEAQ, per germline (reference sequence). This CDR3 has 15 residues. CDR3 coding DNA: TGTGCCAGCAGCTTTAAAGGGGGCTTAACAGATACGCAGTATTTT. Protein: CASSFKGGLTDTQYF.

This chain links TRBV4-2 with TRBJ2-1; TRBD2 might be the D (6 bases). The CDR3 covers 22 residues. Germline V lookup: CDR1 LGHNA, CDR2 YNFKEQ. The V end lost 4 bases, the J end lost 5 bases, and 36 bases lay between the germline ends. The DNA of the CDR3 is TGTGCCAGCAGCCTCAGATATACGTATTCATTGTCCAGGGAAGGAGGGGACAATGAGCAGTTCTTC. Translation gives CASSLRYTYSLSREGGDNEQFF.

This clonotype was recorded many times. The V call is TRBV5-1, the J call TRBJ2-1; D uncertain. The V end lost 3 bases, the J end lost 4 bases, and 11 bases lay between the germline ends. Germline CDR1 reads SGHRS; CDR2 reads YFSETQ. The CDR3 is 14 amino acids. The CDR3 DNA sequence: TGCGCCAGCAGCTCCCCGGACGGATACAATGAGCAGTTCTTC. Protein sequence: CASSSPDGYNEQFF.

This clonotype was detected ten times or more. The chain has TRBV28 and TRBJ2-6; 7 bases align to TRBD1. The CDR3 length is 16 residues. Trimming at V came to 4 bases and at J to 8 bases, leaving 11 bases not matched to a gene. Germline V gives CDR1 MDHEN, CDR2 SYDVKM. The CDR3 is CASSSPRTGSSNVLTF. DNA of the CDR3: TGTGCCAGCAGTTCACCGAGGACAGGCTCTTCCAACGTCCTGACTTTC.

V is TRBV12-3 or TRBV12-4 and J is TRBJ2-5; D possibly corresponds to TRBD2 (5 bases). The V and J ends lost 1 base and 5 bases respectively, with 14 bases between them. This CDR3 contains 15 residues. The CDR3 bases are TGTGCCAGCAGTTTAGGTTTAGGCTCGGGGGAGACCCAGTACTTC. It translates to CASSLGLGSGETQYF.

This clonotype was picked up many times. A read error may account for a junction end that differs from germline. This chain connects TRBV3-1 to TRBJ2-4; the D call may be TRBD1 or TRBD2 (5 bases each). CDR1 is LGHDT and CDR2 is YNNKEL in the germline V gene (reference sequence). The length of the CDR3 is 14 residues. The CDR3 coding sequence is TGTGCCAGCAGCCAAGGCGAATCACGGGGCCTCTTACTCTTC. It is translated as CASSQGESRGLLLF.

Sample share makes this clonotype medium-sized. This rearrangement joins TRBV20-1 to TRBJ2-1; 9 nucleotides line up with TRBD2. The V gene end was trimmed by 0 bases and the J gene end by 0 bases; junction bases not matched to a gene: 9. The CDR3 contains 18 residues. Germline V lookup: CDR1 DFQATT, CDR2 SNEGSKA (reference sequence). The CDR3 DNA sequence: TGCAGTGCTAGAGATTGGGAGCATAGCGGGAGCTCCTACAATGAGCAGTTCTTC. Amino acid sequence: CSARDWEHSGSSYNEQFF.

This clonotype was counted between two and nine times. J is TRBJ2-7 and V is TRBV6-6, with 7 bases that match TRBD2. V was clipped by 2 bases and J by 7 bases; unmatched bases: 5. Looked up from germline, CDR1 is MNHNY and CDR2 is SVGAGI (reference sequence). CDR3 size: 13 residues. The CDR3 is CASSYAGEGEQYV. Here the CDR3 DNA reads TGTGCCAGCAGTTACGCGGGAGAGGGAGAGCAGTACGTC.

This clonotype was observed many times. A read error may account for a junction end that differs from germline. The rearrangement uses TRBV7-9 and TRBJ2-1; a possible D gene is TRBD1 (6 bases). The CDR3 totals 10 residues. Per the germline V gene, CDR1 is SEHNR and CDR2 is FQNEAQ (reference sequence). The CDR3 DNA reads TGTGCCAGCAGCATACAGGGAATCCCCTTC. This gives the protein CASSIQGIPF.

Ten or more counts support this clonotype. This chain connects TRBV20-1 to TRBJ2-1, with 11 bases fitting TRBD2. Trimming removed 0 bases from V and 4 bases from J; junction bases left unmatched: 8. The CDR3 has 17 amino acids. Germline lookup yields CDR1 DFQATT and CDR2 SNEGSKA (reference sequence). The CDR3 coding sequence is TGCAGTGCTAGAGATTGGGTAGCGGGGGGGGCTTACAATGAGCAGTTCTTC. This gives the protein CSARDWVAGGAYNEQFF.

This clonotype showed up many times. J is TRBJ1-3 and V is TRBV18; 8 bases are shared with TRBD1. Unmatched junction bases numbered 9, after V lost 2 bases and J lost 0 bases. This CDR3 spans 18 amino acids. Per germline, CDR1 KGHSH and CDR2 LQKENI. The CDR3 region has the DNA TGTGCCAGCTCACCAGGAGGGACAGGCGTACCCTCTGGAAACACCATATATTTT. Translated: CASSPGGTGVPSGNTIYF.

This clonotype was seen repeatedly, ten times or more. This chain uses TRBV20-1 with TRBJ1-1; D call uncertain. V was shortened by 3 bases and J by 1 base, with 9 bases between the two germline ends. Germline CDR1 and CDR2: DFQATT and SNEGSKA (reference sequence). This CDR3 is built from 13 residues. CDR3 sequence: CSASVPTNTEAFF. The CDR3 nucleotides read TGCAGTGCTAGTGTCCCAACGAACACTGAAGCTTTCTTT.

The gene calls are TRBV2 and TRBJ2-7; D is unresolved. V was shortened by 2 bases and J by 2 bases, with 10 bases between the two germline ends. The germline gives CDR1 SNHLY, CDR2 FYNNEI. This CDR3 comprises 14 residues. The CDR3 nucleotides read TGTGCCAGCAGTGAAAGCTCAATTACCTACGAGCAGTACTTC. Amino acids: CASSESSITYEQYF.

This clonotype has a count of ten or more. The chain joins TRBV6-5 to TRBJ1-5, with D perhaps TRBD1 (5 bases). The CDR3 runs to 15 residues. Germline V gene lookup returns CDR1 MNHEY and CDR2 SVGAGI. The V gene lost 6 bases and the J gene lost 0 bases, with 12 bases spanning the gap. Here the CDR3 reads CASRRGRDSNQPQHF. The CDR3 DNA is TGTGCCAGCAGACGGGGACGGGATAGCAATCAGCCCCAGCATTTT.

V is TRBV14 and J is TRBJ2-7; D unresolved. Germline CDR1 reads SGHDN; CDR2 reads FVKESK. The CDR3 totals 9 residues. CDR3 protein: CASRHRSHV. The CDR3 DNA reads as TGTGCCAGCCGACACCGCTCTCACGTC.

The genes are TRBV6-6 and TRBJ2-7; maybe TRBD1 (5 bases). CDR3 length: 13 residues. Germline V gene lookup returns CDR1 MNHNY and CDR2 SVGAGI (reference sequence). Trimming cost V 6 bases and J 4 bases, with 13 bases left between them. The CDR3 DNA reads TGTGCCAGCAGCCTCGACAGCTTTTACGAGCAGTACGTC. Amino acid sequence: CASSLDSFYEQYV.